This T cell receptor (beta chain) was recovered during a study of control samples from healthy donors and cancer patients. The sample holds one count of this clone. Using immunoSEQ multiplex PCR, the repertoire was profiled, and TCRdb retains in-frame clones only, with some absent. Of approximately 150,000 clones listed, around 94% were seen once; the top ten hold around 13%. The V gene's germline CDR1 is SGHVS and CDR2 FNYEAQ. J was trimmed by 7 bases and V by 5 bases; bases with no gene match: 4. CDR3 size: 13 residues. The TCR was taken from a man between 60 and 75 years old with colorectal cancer. This chain links TRBV7-6 with TRBJ1-5, with TRBD1 identical over 8 bases. Material: PBMCs. The chain's CDR3 is CASSETGDQPQHF. In nucleotides, the CDR3 is TGTGCCAGCAGCGAGACAGGGGACCAGCCCCAGCATTTT.